These T cell receptor beta chains were read from a single sample in a study of blood T cell repertoires in COVID-19. Profiled with immunoSEQ multiplex PCR; TCRdb holds only in-frame clones, not every one. The table includes roughly 400,000 clones, about 89% detected once. Sample: PBMCs or T cells enriched from blood (not recorded which). These receptors all stem from a woman between 35 and 50 years old who had been exposed to COVID-19. The CDR3 runs from the conserved cysteine through the conserved F or W. The D gene is left open where the match is weak. The size entry is marked missing in some rows and otherwise reads once, few, many or a size class.

cdr3_aa cdr3_nt clone_size v_call d_call j_call
CATSGSGGAHTGELFF TGTGCCACCAGCGGTAGCGGGGGGGCCCACACCGGGGAGCTGTTTTTT once TRBV15 TRBD2 TRBJ2-2
CASSQDGPDTQTYEQYF TGCGCCAGCAGCCAAGATGGGCCAGACACCCAGACATACGAGCAGTACTTC - TRBV4-3 - TRBJ2-7
CASSYILNTEAFF TGTGCCAGCAGTTACATACTTAACACTGAAGCTTTCTTT - TRBV6-5 - TRBJ1-1
CASSQTKGPGTEAFF TGTGCCAGCTCACAAACAAAGGGGCCAGGGACTGAAGCTTTCTTT - TRBV18 - TRBJ1-1
CASRGGNTEAFF TGTGCCAGCAGGGGGGGGAACACTGAAGCTTTCTTT - TRBV11-2 - TRBJ1-1
CASSLFRERRPTEAFF TGTGCCAGCAGTTTGTTCCGGGAGAGGCGGCCCACTGAAGCTTTCTTT - TRBV27 - TRBJ1-1
CASSSYRGRVDGYTF TGTGCCAGCAGCTCTTACAGGGGGCGCGTCGATGGCTACACCTTC - TRBV7-2 TRBD1 TRBJ1-2
CSALRRVTQETQYF TGCAGCGCCCTACGGAGGGTTACCCAAGAGACCCAGTACTTC - TRBV29-1 - TRBJ2-5
CASSPSTGYNQPQHF TGCGCCAGCAGCCCCTCCACAGGGTACAATCAGCCCCAGCATTTT - TRBV5-1 - TRBJ1-5
CASKFVGQGRGAFF TGCGCCAGCAAATTCGTCGGACAGGGCCGGGGGGCTTTCTTT once TRBV5-1 TRBD1 TRBJ1-1
CASSVRGPSNEQFF TGTGCCAGCAGCGTCAGGGGTCCAAGCAATGAGCAGTTCTTC once TRBV9 - TRBJ2-1
CASSFQAQETQYF TGTGCCAGCAGTTTTCAAGCTCAAGAGACCCAGTACTTC - TRBV27 - TRBJ2-5
CASSPIRGQGQYEQFF TGTGCCAGCAGCCCTATCCGGGGACAGGGTCAGTATGAGCAGTTCTTC - TRBV11-2 TRBD1 TRBJ2-1
CASSPPGGQYEQYF TGTGCCAGCAGCCCCCCGGGGGGCCAATACGAGCAGTACTTC - TRBV9 - TRBJ2-7
CASSPAGGAVKETQYF TGTGCCAGCAGCCCAGCGGGCGGGGCAGTAAAAGAGACCCAGTACTTC - TRBV5-4 - TRBJ2-5
CASSVQGDEQFF TGTGCCAGCAGCGTACAGGGGGATGAGCAGTTCTTC - TRBV7-8 TRBD1 TRBJ2-1
CASSPLVTAQETQYF TGTGCCAGCTCACCACTTGTGACAGCTCAAGAGACCCAGTACTTC - TRBV18 - TRBJ2-5
CASSLTGGNSPLHF TGCGCCAGCAGCTTGACAGGGGGTAATTCACCCCTCCACTTT - TRBV5-1 TRBD1 TRBJ1-6
CASSLPDRDMAEQYF TGTGCCAGCAGTTTACCCGACAGGGATATGGCCGAGCAGTACTTC - TRBV28 TRBD1 TRBJ2-7
CASSPPGDYEQYF TGTGCCAGCTCACCACCGGGAGACTACGAGCAGTACTTC - TRBV18 - TRBJ2-7
CASIISGGAGEQFF TGTGCCAGCATTATTAGCGGGGGGGCGGGTGAGCAGTTCTTC - TRBV11-2 TRBD2 TRBJ2-1
CASTAGQGIGSPLHF TGTGCCAGTACCGCGGGACAGGGTATTGGTTCACCCCTCCACTTT - TRBV19 TRBD1 TRBJ1-6
CASRPQQGPNTEAFF TGTGCCAGCAGACCTCAACAGGGCCCGAACACTGAAGCTTTCTTT - TRBV9 - TRBJ1-1
CASSFPLSGNSYNEQFF TGTGCCAGCAGCTTTCCCCTTAGCGGGAACTCCTACAATGAGCAGTTCTTC - TRBV9 TRBD2 TRBJ2-1
CASSPAWGRDSQINYGYTF TGTGCCAGCTCACCCGCGTGGGGGCGTGACAGCCAAATTAACTATGGCTACACCTTC once TRBV18 - TRBJ1-2
CASRIQTGGGGYTF TGCGCCAGCAGGATCCAGACAGGGGGCGGTGGCTACACCTTC - TRBV23-1 TRBD1 TRBJ1-2
CASSSQGYDTQYF TGTGCCAGCAGTTCCCAGGGTTACGATACGCAGTATTTT once TRBV12-3/TRBV12-4 - TRBJ2-3
CATRDRGPITDTQYF TGTGCCACTAGGGACAGGGGGCCGATTACAGATACGCAGTATTTT - TRBV24-1 TRBD1 TRBJ2-3
CASSLSLPTDTQYF TGTGCCAGCAGCCTTAGCCTACCCACAGATACGCAGTATTTT - TRBV3-1/TRBV3-2 - TRBJ2-3
CATSDPSREQFF TGTGCCACCAGTGATCCTTCACGGGAGCAGTTCTTC once TRBV24-1 - TRBJ2-1
CSVGDSTSTDTQYF TGCAGCGTTGGGGACAGCACTAGCACAGATACGCAGTATTTT once TRBV29-1 TRBD1 TRBJ2-3
CASSLRTSGVGETQYF TGTGCCAGCTCACTCAGGACTAGCGGGGTAGGAGAGACCCAGTACTTC - TRBV18 TRBD2 TRBJ2-5
CASRGLKNTEAFF TGTGCCAGCAGGGGACTCAAAAACACTGAAGCTTTCTTT - TRBV27 - TRBJ1-1
CATSDYRVLNTEAFF TGTGCCACCAGTGATTACAGGGTCTTGAACACTGAAGCTTTCTTT once TRBV24-1 - TRBJ1-1
CASSFLGQGYAEQYF TGTGCCAGCAGCTTTTTGGGACAGGGTTATGCCGAGCAGTACTTC - TRBV7-2 TRBD1 TRBJ2-7
CASSLGGRGPTAQYF TGTGCCAGCAGCTTGGGAGGGCGGGGACCTACGGCGCAGTACTTC - TRBV5-4 - TRBJ2-7
CASSFSQGQGTDTQYF TGTGCCAGCAGCTTTAGCCAGGGTCAGGGCACAGATACGCAGTATTTT - TRBV9 - TRBJ2-3
CASSMPRTGAYNQPQHF TGTGCCAGTAGTATGCCTCGGACAGGGGCCTACAATCAGCCCCAGCATTTT - TRBV19 TRBD1 TRBJ1-5
CASSLEYRSLTEAFF TGTGCCAGCAGCTTGGAGTACAGATCCCTCACTGAAGCTTTCTTT - TRBV5-5 - TRBJ1-1
CASVFRGRGQPQHF TGTGCCAGCGTGTTCAGGGGCCGGGGTCAGCCCCAGCATTTT - TRBV6-5 - TRBJ1-5
CASSQDTRFYGYTF TGTGCCAGCAGCCAGGACACAAGGTTCTATGGCTACACCTTC - TRBV14 - TRBJ1-2
CASSLGGLNTEAFF TGTGCCAGCAGCTTGGGAGGGTTGAACACTGAAGCTTTCTTT - TRBV7-9 - TRBJ1-1
CASSFGGRAADTQYF TGTGCCAGCAGCTTTGGTGGGAGGGCGGCAGATACGCAGTATTTT - TRBV7-2 TRBD2 TRBJ2-3
CAWSDRTSGGSDTQYF TGTGCCTGGAGCGATCGGACTAGCGGGGGTTCAGATACGCAGTATTTT - TRBV30 TRBD2 TRBJ2-3
CAWRAGGSVTEAFF TGTGCCTGGAGGGCGGGGGGATCGGTCACTGAAGCTTTCTTT - TRBV30 - TRBJ1-1
CASGLSSRTSSTDTQYF TGTGCTAGTGGTTTGTCATCGAGGACTAGCAGCACAGATACGCAGTATTTT - TRBV12-5 TRBD2 TRBJ2-3
CATQLAGSYNEQFF TGTGCCACCCAACTAGCGGGCTCCTACAATGAGCAGTTCTTC - TRBV7-6 TRBD2 TRBJ2-1
CSARALKTWTF TGCAGTGCTAGAGCGCTAAAGACTTGGACTTTC - TRBV20-1 - TRBJ2-6
CASTRGFEAFF TGTGCCAGCACCCGGGGATTCGAAGCTTTCTTT - TRBV3-1/TRBV3-2 - TRBJ1-1
CSVATAFYNEQFF TGCAGCGTTGCGACAGCATTTTACAATGAGCAGTTCTTC - TRBV29-1 - TRBJ2-1
CAWSVGQGAQPQHF TGTGCCTGGAGTGTAGGTCAGGGGGCACAGCCCCAGCATTTT - TRBV30 TRBD1 TRBJ1-5
CASGGQNTEAFF TGTGCCAGTGGGGGACAAAACACTGAAGCTTTCTTT - TRBV18 - TRBJ1-1
CASGGRSEQFF TGTGCCAGCGGCGGGAGATCTGAGCAGTTCTTC - TRBV3-1/TRBV3-2 TRBD2 TRBJ2-1
CATGVQETQYF TGTGCCACCGGAGTACAAGAGACCCAGTACTTC - TRBV15 - TRBJ2-5